This is a list of T cell receptor beta chains from one sample in a study of human T cells and chemical hapten exposure. TCRdb passed the RACE reads through MiXCR, listing each CDR3 protein once. The table records approximately 89,000 distinct CDR3 sequences, 6.5% to 8% of them present only once. Sequences were derived from whole blood, sampled in connection with sensitization to the hapten diphenylcyclopropenone (DPC). Source of these receptors: a woman aged 25 to 39 with alopecia areata. Some clones in this sample may be carry-over from other donors' samples. CDR3s include the opening cysteine and the closing phenylalanine or tryptophan. The D gene is left open where the match is weak. Clone size, where shown, is once, few, many, or a class for clones that have expanded.

D gene	CDR3 length	V gene	J gene	clone size	CDR3 DNA	CDR3 protein
TRBD2	14	TRBV20-1	TRBJ2-3	many	TGCAGTGCTAGCCTAGCGGATAGCACAGATACGCAGTATTTT	CSASLADSTDTQYF
.	15	TRBV29-1	TRBJ1-1	many	TGCAGCGTTGCCGGTCACGGAAGAATGAACACTGAAGCTTTCTTT	CSVAGHGRMNTEAFF
TRBD1	14	TRBV6-6	TRBJ1-4	few	TGTGCCAGCAGTTCGGGACAGGGAAGCGAAAAACTGTTTTTT	CASSSGQGSEKLFF
.	14	TRBV15	TRBJ1-2	many	TGTGCCACCAGCAGAGATGCGGGAAACTATGGCTACACCTTC	CATSRDAGNYGYTF
.	14	TRBV6-5	TRBJ1-6	few	TGTGCCAGCAGTTCAAACCGACTAAAATCACCCCTCCACTTT	CASSSNRLKSPLHF
TRBD2	16	TRBV9	TRBJ2-3	many	TGTGCCAGCAGCCTATCTTCTAGCGGATCCACAGATACGCAGTATTTT	CASSLSSSGSTDTQYF
.	13	TRBV5-1	TRBJ1-2	many	TGCGCCAGCAGCTTGGATGACATTTATGGCTACACCTTC	CASSLDDIYGYTF
TRBD1	12	TRBV30	TRBJ2-5	many	TGTGCCGCGGTGGGACAGCAAGAGACCCAGTACTTC	CAAVGQQETQYF
.	15	TRBV5-6	TRBJ1-3	.	TGTGCCAGCAGCGGGCGGGACGGCTCTGGAAACTCCATATATTTT	CASSGRDGSGNSIYF
.	15	TRBV2	TRBJ1-4	few	TGTGCCAGCAGAATCGACTTTATTAAGGATGAAAAACTGTTTTTT	CASRIDFIKDEKLFF
.	15	TRBV7-2	TRBJ1-5	many	TGTGCCAGCAGCTTCCAGGGGTCGGGTAATCAGCCCCAGCATTTT	CASSFQGSGNQPQHF
.	16	TRBV2	TRBJ1-6	.	TGTGCCAGCAGTGTTCGGGGGGGCGCAAATAATTCACCCCTCCACTTT	CASSVRGGANNSPLHF
.	13	TRBV14	TRBJ2-3	.	TGTGCCAGCAGCCAATCCAACACAGATACGCAGTATTTT	CASSQSNTDTQYF
.	15	TRBV6-2/TRBV6-3	TRBJ1-5	.	TGTGCCAGCACCAAGGGTGCAGGGTCCAATCAGCCCCAGCATTTT	CASTKGAGSNQPQHF
TRBD1	18	TRBV20-1	TRBJ2-1	many	TGCAGTGCTAGAGATTACCGCAGACCGGGACAGAGATACAATGAGCAGTTCTTC	CSARDYRRPGQRYNEQFF
TRBD1	15	TRBV29-1	TRBJ1-5	many	TGCAGCGTTGCACAGGGGGCGGATGGCAATCAGCCCCAGCATTTT	CSVAQGADGNQPQHF
.	12	TRBV18	TRBJ2-7	many	TGTGCCAGCTCAAGGCCGGGGTACGAGCAGTACTTC	CASSRPGYEQYF
TRBD2	20	TRBV12-3/TRBV12-4	TRBJ2-1	many	TGTGCCAGCAGTTTACGAATGGGTAGCGGGGGGGCCAGGGCCTACAATGAGCAGTTCTTC	CASSLRMGSGGARAYNEQFF
.	17	TRBV7-8	TRBJ1-2	many	TGTGCCAGCAGCGAAGACTCTGACTTAGGGAACGCCTATGGCTACACCTTC	CASSEDSDLGNAYGYTF
TRBD1	16	TRBV20-1	TRBJ1-5	many	TGCAGTGCTTTACTAGGACCGGGACAGGCGCATCAGCCCCAGCATTTT	CSALLGPGQAHQPQHF
.	12	TRBV7-2	TRBJ2-2	.	TGTGCCAGCAGCTTAGCGACGGGGGAGCTGTTTTTT	CASSLATGELFF